Below are 7 T cell receptor beta chains sequenced from a single sample in a study of early T cells in non-severe SARS-CoV-2 infection. Each CDR3 protein gets one entry after TCRdb re-called the 5' RACE reads with MiXCR. The table records 65,000 to 85,000 distinct CDR3 sequences, approximately 13% of them present only once. Material: whole blood. These receptors were taken from an adult who was a healthcare worker with PCR-confirmed SARS-CoV-2 infection or an uninfected control (not recorded which).

At least ten counts were recorded for this clonotype. The chain joins TRBV4-2 to TRBJ1-3; 7 nucleotides agree with TRBD1. There are 16 residues in the CDR3. The germline gives CDR1 LGHNA, CDR2 YNFKEQ. Unmatched junction bases numbered 11, after V lost 3 bases and J lost 6 bases. In nucleotides, the CDR3 is TGTGCCAGCAGCCAGGAGGTCAGGGGGTTTATAAACACCATATATTTT. Its protein is CASSQEVRGFINTIYF.

The rearrangement uses TRBV27 and TRBJ2-7; no clear D gene. This CDR3 comprises 13 residues. The V end lost 3 bases, the J end lost 3 bases, and 9 bases lay between the germline ends. Germline assignment: CDR1 MNHEY and CDR2 SMNVEV (reference sequence). The CDR3 is CASSFRQNYEQYF. The CDR3 bases are TGTGCCAGCAGTTTCCGGCAGAACTACGAGCAGTACTTC.

The V call is TRBV29-1, the J call TRBJ2-7; 9 nucleotides align to TRBD1. V was pared by 5 bases and J by 6 bases, with 8 bases of the junction left unmatched. Germline V gene data show CDR1 as SQVTM and CDR2 as ANQGSEA. This CDR3 spans 13 amino acids. The CDR3 nucleotides read TGCAGCGTTCAGGTGACAGGGGGGGTCGAGCAGTACTTC. Translation: CSVQVTGGVEQYF.

This sequence joins TRBV20-1 and TRBJ2-7, with TRBD1 matching over 10 bases. Losses at the gene ends were 5 bases for V and 4 bases for J; bases not matched to a gene: 8. CDR1 is DFQATT and CDR2 is SNEGSKA in the germline V gene (reference sequence). The CDR3 covers 14 residues. Written as DNA, the CDR3 is TGCAGTGCTGCTGACCGGGACAGGGGATACGAGCAGTACTTC. The encoded protein is CSAADRDRGYEQYF.

This clonotype was counted between two and nine times. The chain employs TRBV12-3 or TRBV12-4 and TRBJ2-5, with 11 positions matching TRBD2. The CDR3 extends over 16 amino acids. The ends lost 3 bases at V and 5 bases at J; junction bases unmatched: 8. The CDR3 nucleotides read TGTGCCAGCAGTTTGGGGATAGCGGGAGGGATGGAGACCCAGTACTTC. Protein: CASSLGIAGGMETQYF.

The chain is built from TRBV5-5 and TRBJ1-5, with D tentatively TRBD1 (5 bases). Germline assignment: CDR1 SGHKS and CDR2 YYEKEE (reference sequence). V was clipped by 7 bases and J by 6 bases, with 14 bases between them. CDR3 size: 13 residues. CDR3 nucleotides: TGTGCCAGCCCCGGGGCAGGGTTTCAGCCCCAGCATTTT. Residues: CASPGAGFQPQHF.

This clonotype was counted at least ten times. The DNA for the CDR3 is TGTGCCAGCCCTTCGGGGGATCGGGTCTATGGCTACACCTTC. Its protein product is CASPSGDRVYGYTF. The V gene is TRBV7-7, the J gene TRBJ1-2, with TRBD1 as a possible D gene (5 bases). V lost 8 bases and J 4 bases, leaving 17 bases between the germline ends. Germline V gene data show CDR1 as SSHAT and CDR2 as FNYEAQ (reference sequence). The CDR3 has 14 residues.